These 14 T cell receptor beta chains were sequenced from one sample in a study of blood T cell repertoires in COVID-19. TCRdb's copy holds only in-frame clones and misses some; the assay was immunoSEQ multiplex PCR. In the table there are some 140,000 clones, about four fifths of which are singletons. Material: peripheral blood. The receptors were gathered from a woman aged 60-75 years with active or convalescent COVID-19.

The CDR3 coding sequence is TGTGCCAGCAGCGTAGGGGGACTATACACAGATACGCAGTATTTT. Residues: CASSVGGLYTDTQYF. V usage is TRBV9 and J usage is TRBJ2-3; 7 nucleotides match TRBD2. The germline CDR1 and CDR2 sequences are SGDLS and YYNGEE. This CDR3 has 15 residues. With 0 bases clipped from V and 2 bases from J, the junction kept 3 bases outside the gene matches. The full variable domain, completed using reference TRBV9 and TRBJ2-3, is DSGVTQTPKHLITATGQRVTLRCSPRSGDLSVYWYQQSLDQGLQFLIQYYNGEERAKGNILERFSAQQFPDLHSELNLSSLELGDSALYFCASSVGGLYTDTQYFGPGTRLTVL.

The V gene is TRBV6-5, the J gene TRBJ2-3; 15 bases are a match to TRBD2. Germline V gene sequence: CDR1 MNHEY, CDR2 SVGAGI. J gave up 11 bases and V 5 bases, and 8 bases lay outside the gene matches. The CDR3 totals 15 residues. The DNA for the CDR3 is TGTGCCAGCAGTCCCCCGGGACTAGCGGGGGGTAGGCAGTATTTT. It yields the protein CASSPPGLAGGRQYF.

The CDR3 bases are TGTGCCACCAGCAGGGACATCCTGAACACTGAAGCTTTCTTT. It is translated as CATSRDILNTEAFF. The chain joins TRBV15 to TRBJ1-1; D may be TRBD1 (5 bases). The CDR3 totals 14 residues. Trimming cost V 3 bases and J 0 bases, with 8 bases left between them. Germline V gene data show CDR1 as LNHNV and CDR2 as YYDKDF (reference sequence).

This clone was picked up a small number of times. This chain joins TRBV7-8 and TRBJ1-6; no reliable D call. The V gene's germline CDR1 is SGHVS and CDR2 FQNEAQ. V shed 1 base and J shed 10 bases, with 14 bases lying between them. This CDR3 contains 15 residues. The CDR3 region is CASSLDGRRRSPLHF. Here the CDR3 DNA reads TGTGCCAGCAGCTTAGACGGGAGGAGAAGGTCACCCCTCCACTTT.

A few counts support this clone. The rearrangement uses TRBV18 and TRBJ2-5, with 9 bases matching TRBD1. Germline V lookup: CDR1 KGHSH, CDR2 LQKENI. This CDR3 comprises 17 residues. After removal of 3 bases from V and 5 bases from J, the junction contained 13 bases not matched to a gene. The CDR3 protein is CASSPPGTGMGRETQYF. CDR3 in DNA: TGTGCCAGCTCACCCCCCGGGACAGGGATGGGACGGGAGACCCAGTACTTC.

This chain connects TRBV3-1 (or the pseudogene TRBV3-2) to TRBJ2-1; D uncertain. Germline CDR1 is LGHDT and CDR2 is YNNKEL (reference sequence). V dropped 1 base and J dropped 8 bases, with 6 bases sitting between them. This CDR3 comprises 12 residues. The CDR3 here is CASSQATDEQFF. Written as DNA, the CDR3 is TGTGCCAGCAGCCAAGCCACAGATGAGCAGTTCTTC.

The chain has TRBV7-9 and TRBJ1-3; 8 nucleotides line up with TRBD1. V was clipped by 5 bases and J by 2 bases; unmatched bases: 5. Looked up from germline, CDR1 is SEHNR and CDR2 is FQNEAQ (reference sequence). The CDR3 is made up of 15 amino acids. The CDR3 bases are TGTGCCAGCAGCCTGGGACAGGAGACTGGAAACACCATATATTTT. It is translated as CASSLGQETGNTIYF.

The chain has TRBV7-2 and TRBJ2-1, with 10 bases lining up with TRBD2. The CDR3 contains 17 residues. Germline-derived CDR1 and CDR2 are SGHTA and FQGNSA. V lost 5 bases, J lost 7 bases, and 14 bases stayed unmatched. DNA for the CDR3: TGTGCCAGCAGCGTAGAGCGAGCGGGAGGGCGAGGGAATGAGCAGTTCTTC. Its translation is CASSVERAGGRGNEQFF.

The V gene is TRBV9, the J gene TRBJ2-1; 15 nucleotides agree with TRBD2. Germline V gene sequence: CDR1 SGDLS, CDR2 YYNGEE. CDR3 length equals 15 residues. V shed 0 bases, J shed 10 bases, and the junction held 2 bases outside the gene matches. The CDR3 protein is CASSVGTSGREEQFF. As DNA, the CDR3 is TGTGCCAGCAGCGTAGGGACTAGCGGGAGGGAGGAGCAGTTCTTC.

The rearrangement links TRBV15 to TRBJ2-2, with TRBD1 identical over 8 bases. CDR1 LNHNV and CDR2 YYDKDF come from the germline V gene (reference sequence). This CDR3 has 17 residues. J gave up 1 base and V 4 bases, and 8 bases lay outside the gene matches. This chain's CDR3 is CATSILPGTGNTGELFF. The CDR3 coding sequence is TGTGCCACCAGCATCCTCCCCGGGACAGGGAACACCGGGGAGCTGTTTTTT.

This chain uses TRBV7-9 with TRBJ2-2; D is ambiguous. The CDR3 is 12 residues long. V lost 2 bases to trimming and J lost 4 bases, with 2 bases between them. The V gene's germline CDR1 is SEHNR and CDR2 FQNEAQ (reference sequence). This CDR3 reads CASSLLTGELFF. CDR3 coding DNA: TGTGCCAGCAGCTTACTCACCGGGGAGCTGTTTTTT.

This rearrangement joins TRBV5-4 to TRBJ2-1; D is possibly TRBD2 (6 bases). CDR1 is SGHNT, CDR2 YYREEE, per germline (reference sequence). Trimming took 3 bases from V and 4 from J, leaving 14 bases between them. The CDR3 loop spans 15 amino acids. The CDR3 sequence is CASSSGGTFYNEQFF. As DNA, the CDR3 is TGTGCCAGCAGCTCGGGCGGGACCTTTTACAATGAGCAGTTCTTC.

CDR3 region: CASSYHETRLKRGTEAFF. The DNA of the CDR3 is TGTGCCAGCAGCTACCATGAGACACGACTTAAAAGAGGGACTGAAGCTTTCTTT. The chain has TRBV5-6 and TRBJ1-1; D unresolved. The V end lost 3 bases, the J end lost 5 bases, and 26 bases lay between the germline ends. Germline lookup yields CDR1 SGHDT and CDR2 YYEEEE. CDR3 length: 18 amino acids.

The J gene is TRBJ2-2, the V gene TRBV9; D might be TRBD1 (6 bases). CDR1 is SGDLS and CDR2 is YYNGEE in the germline V gene. This CDR3 spans 17 amino acids. The ends were cut back, 0 bases at V and 0 bases at J, with 12 bases in the middle. The CDR3 region is CASSVAGQPSNTGELFF. The CDR3 DNA reads TGTGCCAGCAGCGTAGCAGGACAGCCCTCGAACACCGGGGAGCTGTTTTTT.